The source of this T cell receptor beta chain is a study of blood T cell repertoires in COVID-19. Overall study: PBMCs, B-cell-depleted T cells, or T cells provided the cDNA or gDNA that made up the material.

This table comes from immunoSEQ multiplex PCR, and its TCRdb copy is limited to in-frame clones, with some not included. The sample carries 160,000 or so clones, approximately 91% recorded once. Germline CDR1 LNHDA, CDR2 SQIVND (reference sequence). The CDR3 length is 12 residues. The germline V and J ends were trimmed by 7 bases and 7 bases, with 14 bases remaining between them. Sequenced: peripheral blood. This sequence joins TRBV19 and TRBJ2-7; D might be TRBD1 (5 bases). This TCR derives from a man younger than 30 with acute or convalescent COVID-19. In DNA, the CDR3 is TGTGCCAGTAATGAAGGGGTAGGGGAGCAGTACTTC. Translated: CASNEGVGEQYF.